Detailed here is one TCR beta chain. Its antigen specificity is not known. Base qualities were left out, and no much larger clone turns up one base away. The data are from a study of blood T cell repertoires in COVID-19 (dated by TCRdb to the early 2020s). General notes on the study: Collaborator samples came from the United States, Italy and Spain and covered acute and convalescent phases of COVID-19. The material from the prospective study consisted of cDNA or gDNA derived from T cells, B-cell-depleted T cells, or PBMCs. The dataset comprised deeply sampled blood TCRbeta repertoires from subjects exposed to, actively infected with, or recovered from COVID-19. The repertoires were released in a freely available public database intended as a resource for research on the immune response to SARS-CoV-2. Samples were obtained from the ongoing ImmuneRACE study (first 160 participants) and from approximately 1,200 subjects provided by 6 global collaborators. Sample metadata almost always included a de-identified subject ID, COVID-19 status, age in years and sex. Where available, HLA class I and class II types were obtained from metadata supplied by the sample provider rather than from assay-based typing. Findings and caveats that apply to the study as a whole: The amount of clinical and demographic metadata varied by source and participant and was provided uncurated.

Enrolling through a virtual design, the prospective study's participants ranged in age from roughly 18 to 95 years and lived across some 23 United States geographic areas. To assign participants to cohorts, the prospective study relied on clinical history that participants themselves reported in a screening survey and a study questionnaire. Exposed participants were defined as having been in contact with someone with a PCR-confirmed or clinician-diagnosed COVID-19 case within 2 weeks of study entry. Each participant in the prospective study had whole blood, serum and a nasopharyngeal or oropharyngeal swab collected by mobile phlebotomists. Additional blood draws and questionnaires over an approximately two-month period could optionally be provided by prospective study participants. Before DNA extraction, prospective study blood samples were shipped either frozen or at room temperature. TCRbeta CDR3 regions were amplified from genomic DNA by means of the immunoSEQ Assay, a bias-controlled multiplex PCR. The source study handled its data this way. The number of nucleated cells in each sample was estimated by amplification of reference gene primers within the assay. To quantify the absolute abundance of each unique TCRbeta CDR3 rearrangement, sequence reads were collapsed and filtered. For each sample, productive Simpson clonality was calculated as the square root of Simpson's diversity index across productive rearrangements. The source is immuneACCESS, and TCRdb retained only in-frame sequences with V and J called. Part of the clones is not carried over; for the studies checked, unresolved V genes explain less than half of this, and the remainder is unexplained. Clone size and V and J calls were adopted from that table, with D and trimming inferred from the DNA. The sample table contains about 200,000 clones; only one count was recorded for 84% of them. Together, the top ten hold roughly 3.2% of the sample.

The germline V gene supplies CDR1 SQVTM and CDR2 ANQGSEA. The germline ends are 7 bases apart after V is trimmed by 3 bases and J by 4 bases. From the cysteine through the phenylalanine, the CDR3 covers 12 amino acids. The entry retains the CDR3 DNA only, 36 bases that are in frame from base 1. This TCR was recovered from a woman aged 25 to 39 who had been exposed to COVID-19. Rearrangement joined TRBV29-1 to TRBJ2-1, with no D gene named confidently. The sequenced material came from PBMCs or T cells enriched from blood (not recorded which). The DNA sequence reads TGCAGCGTTGATGCTAGGTACAATGAGCAGTTCTTC. Protein translation: CSVDARYNEQFF.